This TCR beta chain emerged from a study of shared T cell receptors in the human thymus. Clones were sequenced by immunoSEQ multiplex PCR, and TCRdb holds only the in-frame ones, with some missing. The profile covers about 660,000 clones, with roughly 90% appearing a single time and over 0.008% taken by the ten largest. The germline gives CDR1 LGHNA, CDR2 YNFKEQ. V gave up 3 bases and J gave up 4 bases, with 9 bases separating them. The CDR3 contains 13 residues. The sample was also reused in another study, on human thymus T cells. That publication notes: The donors were infants in Finland with congenital heart defects, otherwise immunologically healthy. Resections from corrective heart surgery supplied the thymus tissue. Thymic as well as blood repertoires seemed to favor certain V and J genes unevenly.

This receptor was identified in a boy younger than two with a congenital heart defect. Sequencing input: thymocytes. The chain employs TRBV4-2 and TRBJ1-2; D is undetermined. The CDR3 region has the DNA TGTGCCAGCAGCCAGGGGAGCCCCTATGGCTACACCTTC. Its translation: CASSQGSPYGYTF.